The present T cell receptor beta chain was sequenced within a study of cytomegalovirus exposure and HLA in healthy donors. This CDR3 contains 17 residues. Losses at the gene ends were 4 bases for V and 2 bases for J; bases not matched to a gene: 10. Germline-derived CDR1 and CDR2 are MRHNA and SNTAGT. PCR primers comprised 60 Vbeta and 13 Jbeta primers. Clones were read by immunoSEQ multiplex PCR, and TCRdb kept only the in-frame ones, dropping some. The sample holds around 130,000 clones; 81% are singletons and the top ten take roughly 2.2%. The chain links TRBV6-4 to TRBJ1-2; 10 nucleotides agree with TRBD1. This receptor was identified in a middle-aged woman in good health and CMV-seronegative. The sample consisted of PBMCs. For the CDR3, the DNA is TGTGCCAGCAGTGCCCCATCCGGGACAGGGGACAACTATGGCTACACCTTC. Protein sequence: CASSAPSGTGDNYGYTF.